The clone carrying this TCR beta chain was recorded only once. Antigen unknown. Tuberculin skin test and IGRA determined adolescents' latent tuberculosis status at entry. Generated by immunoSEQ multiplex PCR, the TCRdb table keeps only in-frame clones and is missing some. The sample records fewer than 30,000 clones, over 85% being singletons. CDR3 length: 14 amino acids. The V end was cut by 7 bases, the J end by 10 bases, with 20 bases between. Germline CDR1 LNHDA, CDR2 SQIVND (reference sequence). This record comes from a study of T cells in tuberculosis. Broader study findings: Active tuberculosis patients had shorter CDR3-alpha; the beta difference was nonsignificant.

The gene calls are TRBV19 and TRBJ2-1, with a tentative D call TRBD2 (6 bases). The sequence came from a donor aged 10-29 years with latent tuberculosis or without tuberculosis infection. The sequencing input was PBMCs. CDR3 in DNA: TGTGCCAGTATAACGACTCCTGGAGGAGGGGAGCAGTTCTTC. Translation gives CASITTPGGGEQFF.